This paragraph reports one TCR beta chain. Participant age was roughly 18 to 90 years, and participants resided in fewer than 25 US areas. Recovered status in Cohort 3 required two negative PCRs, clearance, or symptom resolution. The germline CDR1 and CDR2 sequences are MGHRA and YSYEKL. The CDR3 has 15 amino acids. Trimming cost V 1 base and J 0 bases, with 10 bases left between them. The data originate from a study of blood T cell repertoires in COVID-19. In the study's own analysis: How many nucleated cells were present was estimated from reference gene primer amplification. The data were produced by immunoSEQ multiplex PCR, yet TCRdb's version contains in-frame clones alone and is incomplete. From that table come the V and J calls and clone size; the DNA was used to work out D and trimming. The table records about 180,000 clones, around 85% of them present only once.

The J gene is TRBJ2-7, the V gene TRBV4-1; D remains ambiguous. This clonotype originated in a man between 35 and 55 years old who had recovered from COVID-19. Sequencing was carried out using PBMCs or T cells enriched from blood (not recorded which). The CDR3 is CASSQGSTSSYEQYF. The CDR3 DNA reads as TGCGCCAGCAGCCAAGGGTCAACGAGCTCCTACGAGCAGTACTTC.